A single sample gave rise to the 28 T cell receptor beta chains below, sequenced in a study of T cell changes during pregnancy in multiple sclerosis. Here immunoSEQ multiplex PCR was the method, and the copy in TCRdb shows in-frame clones only, minus some. The sample shows almost 50,000 clones, roughly 95% of them seen only once. The source was CD4+ T cells from peripheral blood mononuclear cells, collected in the third trimester of pregnancy. Receptors were obtained from a female donor with multiple sclerosis, enrolled in a pregnancy study.

This clone has only one observation. The rearrangement joins TRBV19 to TRBJ2-2; D call uncertain. The germline CDR1 and CDR2 sequences are LNHDA and SQIVND (reference sequence). This CDR3 is built from 12 residues. V was shortened by 4 bases and J by 7 bases, with 7 bases between the two germline ends. DNA of the CDR3: TGTGCCAGTAGTACTCTTAGCGGGGAGCTGTTTTTT. This codes for CASSTLSGELFF.

This rearrangement joins TRBV7-9 to TRBJ1-4; 9 positions match TRBD1. CDR1 SEHNR and CDR2 FQNEAQ come from the germline V gene (reference sequence). V gave up 5 bases and J gave up 4 bases; unmatched junction bases: 2. This CDR3 is 14 amino acids long. The CDR3 DNA reads as TGTGCCAGCAGCCTGGGACAGGGTAATGAAAAACTGTTTTTT. It is translated as CASSLGQGNEKLFF.

The gene calls are TRBV15 and TRBJ1-5; D unresolved. Germline CDR1 reads LNHNV; CDR2 reads YYDKDF (reference sequence). The CDR3 is 15 residues long. Trimming shortened V by 0 bases and J by 7 bases, and 13 bases separated the two germline ends. The DNA of the CDR3 is TGTGCCACCAGCAGAGATGGTCAGGAGGGACAGCCCCAGCATTTT. Amino acid sequence: CATSRDGQEGQPQHF.

V gene TRBV28 combines with J gene TRBJ2-1; 12 nucleotides line up with TRBD1. Unmatched junction bases numbered 10, after V lost 6 bases and J lost 7 bases. The V gene's germline CDR1 is MDHEN and CDR2 SYDVKM. This CDR3 comprises 16 residues. CDR3 DNA sequence: TGTGCCAGCAGCCTAGGTGGGACAGGGGGCCTAAATGAGCAGTTCTTC. Protein sequence: CASSLGGTGGLNEQFF.

This chain links TRBV25-1 with TRBJ2-5; D unclear. V lost 1 base to trimming and J lost 0 bases, with 9 bases between them. The CDR3 runs to 15 residues. Germline assignment: CDR1 MGHDK and CDR2 SYGVNS. The CDR3 bases are TGTGCCAGCAGTGAATTTTTCCCAGACCAAGAGACCCAGTACTTC. Translation gives CASSEFFPDQETQYF.

The rearrangement joins TRBV11-2 to TRBJ1-1; D unresolved. Per germline, CDR1 SGHAT and CDR2 FQNNGV. The CDR3 runs 15 residues. V lost 1 base to trimming and J lost 5 bases, with 14 bases between them. The CDR3 region is CASSLVRGDRTEAFF. The CDR3 DNA is TGTGCCAGCAGCTTAGTACGTGGAGACCGGACTGAAGCTTTCTTT.

The chain employs TRBV7-9 and TRBJ2-7, with TRBD2 matching 10 bases. The ends lost 7 bases at V and 4 bases at J; junction bases unmatched: 19. CDR1 is SEHNR and CDR2 is FQNEAQ in the germline V gene (reference sequence). The CDR3 sequence is 18 residues long. The CDR3 DNA sequence: TGTGCCAGCACCCAACTCGGCGAGCGGGAGGGCCGCGAATACGAGCAGTACTTC. Protein: CASTQLGEREGREYEQYF.

The chain couples TRBV27 to TRBJ1-1; 8 bases line up with TRBD1. This CDR3 is 15 amino acids long. In germline, CDR1 is MNHEY, CDR2 SMNVEV (reference sequence). The V gene end was trimmed by 6 bases and the J gene end by 3 bases; junction bases not matched to a gene: 9. In DNA form, the CDR3 reads TGTGCCAGCAGGTCGACAGGGGCCGGGGACACTGAAGCTTTCTTT. This sequence encodes CASRSTGAGDTEAFF.

V is TRBV9 and J is TRBJ2-3; the D gene is possibly TRBD2 (5 bases). V lost 4 bases and J 3 bases, leaving 6 bases between the germline ends. CDR3 length: 12 amino acids. Germline V CDR1 and CDR2: SGDLS, YYNGEE. CDR3 DNA: TGTGCCAGCAGCCCGGGGACAGATACGCAGTATTTT. It codes for CASSPGTDTQYF.

This sequence joins TRBV19 and TRBJ1-2; D perhaps matches TRBD1 (5 bases). Germline values: CDR1 LNHDA, CDR2 SQIVND (reference sequence). This CDR3 region has 16 residues. V lost 3 bases, J lost 5 bases, and 19 bases lay in between. CDR3 DNA: TGTGCCAGTAGTATGGTGCGGGACCTGCAGGTATATGGCTACACCTTC. Translation: CASSMVRDLQVYGYTF.

This chain connects TRBV7-8 to TRBJ2-2; 7 bases agree with TRBD1. The V and J ends lost 1 base and 5 bases, in that order; junction bases with no gene match: 4. This CDR3 spans 15 amino acids. Germline lookup yields CDR1 SGHVS and CDR2 FQNEAQ. CDR3 DNA: TGTGCCAGCAGCTTAGACAGGGGTATGACCGGGGAGCTGTTTTTT. Translation gives CASSLDRGMTGELFF.

V usage is TRBV5-4 and J usage is TRBJ1-4; tentatively, D is TRBD1 (6 bases). Trimming pared 4 bases from V and 8 bases from J, leaving 12 bases between. In germline, CDR1 is SGHNT, CDR2 YYREEE (reference sequence). This CDR3 region has 13 residues. CDR3 nucleotides: TGTGCCAGCAGCAACACAGGGAGCGAAAAACTGTTTTTT. It translates to CASSNTGSEKLFF.

This chain links TRBV9 with TRBJ2-7; weak D call: TRBD2 (5 bases). Trimming removed 0 bases at V and 3 bases at J, with 10 bases between. The CDR3 extends over 14 amino acids. Germline CDR1 and CDR2: SGDLS and YYNGEE. CDR3 amino acids: CASSVGGLDYEQYF. CDR3 sequence (DNA): TGTGCCAGCAGCGTAGGAGGGCTCGACTACGAGCAGTACTTC.

This clone was seen more than once but under ten times. CDR3 amino acids: CAWSVLPLRGYGYTF. The CDR3 DNA reads TGTGCCTGGAGTGTACTTCCGTTGAGAGGCTATGGCTACACCTTC. The chain is built from TRBV30 and TRBJ1-2; D not certain. V was cut by 0 bases and J by 4 bases, with 15 bases left in between. CDR1 and CDR2 (germline): GTSNPN, SVGIG (reference sequence). The CDR3 has 15 residues.

The chain uses TRBV25-1 and TRBJ2-5; TRBD2 matches 14 bases. Germline CDR1 reads MGHDK; CDR2 reads SYGVNS. This CDR3 has 15 amino acids. The ends lost 6 bases at V and 7 bases at J; junction bases unmatched: 7. CDR3 bases: TGTGCCAGCAGGCCCACCGGGACTAGCGGGGGGACCCAGTACTTC. It encodes CASRPTGTSGGTQYF.

The genes are TRBV7-2 and TRBJ2-5; a weak D match, TRBD2 (7 bases). The germline V gene has CDR1 SGHTA and CDR2 FQGNSA. The length of the CDR3 is 18 residues. V was trimmed by 5 bases and J by 2 bases, leaving 24 bases between them. The CDR3 sequence is CASSRQGPASGLQETQYF. CDR3 nucleotides: TGTGCCAGCAGCCGCCAGGGGCCGGCTAGCGGTCTACAAGAGACCCAGTACTTC.

This rearrangement joins TRBV4-3 to TRBJ2-7; 8 nucleotides line up with TRBD2. J lost 2 bases, V lost 0 bases, and 6 bases had no gene match. The CDR3 runs 16 residues. Germline V gives CDR1 LGHNA, CDR2 YSLEER. CDR3 residues: CASSQEARGGTYEQYF. In DNA form, the CDR3 reads TGCGCCAGCAGCCAAGAAGCCCGGGGGGGAACCTACGAGCAGTACTTC.

The chain couples TRBV4-1 to TRBJ2-3; 9 bases line up with TRBD2. V gave up 4 bases and J gave up 2 bases; unmatched junction bases: 10. CDR3 length: 17 amino acids. From germline, CDR1 is MGHRA and CDR2 YSYEKL. As DNA, the CDR3 is TGCGCCAGCAGCCCCCTTACCCTAGCGGGGCTCACAGATACGCAGTATTTT. It translates to CASSPLTLAGLTDTQYF.

The V call is TRBV7-3, the J call TRBJ2-1; weak D call: TRBD1 (5 bases). Germline values: CDR1 SGHTA, CDR2 FQGTGA. V was cut by 4 bases and J by 9 bases, with 13 bases left in between. The CDR3 sequence is 13 residues long. The CDR3 nucleotides read TGTGCCAGCAGCTCTACTCAGGGATCTGAGCAGTTCTTC. Protein: CASSSTQGSEQFF. Together with reference TRBV7-3 and TRBJ2-1, the CDR3 gives the full variable domain: GAGVSQTPSNKVTEKGKYVELRCDPISGHTALYWYRQSLGQGPEFLIYFQGTGAADDSGLPNDRFFAVRPEGSVSTLKIQRTERGDSAVYLCASSSTQGSEQFFGPGTRLTVL.

CDR3 residues: CASSSIKGTPAASGQYF. The CDR3 DNA follows: TGTGCCAGCAGCTCGATAAAAGGGACACCTGCTGCTAGTGGGCAGTACTTC. The chain combines TRBV11-2 with TRBJ2-7; D might be TRBD1 (6 bases). Germline CDR1 SGHAT, CDR2 FQNNGV. The CDR3 runs 17 residues. The V end lost 4 bases, the J end lost 9 bases, and 28 bases lay between the germline ends.

The V call is TRBV6-1, the J call TRBJ1-2; D gene ambiguous. Trimming cost V 5 bases and J 3 bases, with 7 bases left between them. Looked up from germline, CDR1 is MNHNS and CDR2 is SASEGT. The CDR3 contains 12 residues. Here the CDR3 reads CASSQRHYGYTF. The DNA of the CDR3 is TGTGCCAGCAGTCAGCGTCACTATGGCTACACCTTC.

J is TRBJ2-5 and V is TRBV19; TRBD2 matches 7 bases. The germline V gene has CDR1 LNHDA and CDR2 SQIVND (reference sequence). The CDR3 extends over 14 amino acids. The V and J ends lost 4 bases and 4 bases, in that order; junction bases with no gene match: 6. The CDR3 sequence: CASSSASGGETQYF. In DNA, the CDR3 is TGTGCCAGTAGTAGCGCCTCGGGAGGAGAGACCCAGTACTTC.

The chain recombines TRBV23-1 with TRBJ2-7, with 9 bases fitting TRBD2. TRBV23-1 is an ORF; its function is uncertain. The CDR3 is 13 residues long. Trimming removed 4 bases from V and 5 bases from J; junction bases left unmatched: 3. For the CDR3, the DNA is TGCGCCAGCAGTCCGGGACTAGCCCACGAGCAGTACTTC. It is translated as CASSPGLAHEQYF.

The CDR3 loop reads CASAERTGLNYGYTF. The DNA of the CDR3 is TGTGCCAGTGCCGAGCGGACAGGACTGAACTATGGCTACACCTTC. The rearrangement uses TRBV6-5 and TRBJ1-2; 7 bases line up with TRBD1. V trimming: 9 bases; J trimming: 2 bases; junction bases outside the gene matches: 12. This CDR3 region has 15 residues. CDR1 and CDR2 from the germline V gene are MNHEY and SVGAGI.

The rearrangement links TRBV12-2 to TRBJ2-7; the table's D call, TRBD1, has no DNA check behind it. TRBV12-2 is classified as a pseudogene. The CDR3 has 19 residues. CDR3: CASRLGRDRGKRSSYEQYF. The CDR3 region has the DNA TGTGCAAGTCGCTTAGGAAGGGACAGGGGTAAAAGGAGCTCCTACGAGCAGTACTTC.

V gene TRBV30 combines with J gene TRBJ1-6; D gene ambiguous. This CDR3 is 15 amino acids long. Germline loops: CDR1 GTSNPN, CDR2 SVGIG (reference sequence). V was clipped by 6 bases and J by 0 bases, with 12 bases between them. CDR3 sequence: CACPGRSSYNSPLHF. The CDR3, as DNA: TGTGCCTGCCCCGGTCGGAGCTCCTATAATTCACCCCTCCACTTT. Drawing the rest from reference TRBV30 and TRBJ1-6, the complete variable domain is SQTIHQWPATLVQPVGSPLSLECTVEGTSNPNLYWYRQAAGRGLQLLFYSVGIGQISSEVPQNLSASRPQDRQFILSSKKLLLSDSGFYLCACPGRSSYNSPLHFGNGTRLTVT.

J is TRBJ2-2 and V is TRBV2, with 7 bases that match TRBD1. Per the germline V gene, CDR1 is SNHLY and CDR2 is FYNNEI. With V trimmed by 6 bases and J by 1 base, 8 bases remained unmatched. The CDR3 has 16 amino acids. The CDR3 protein is CASSRTGALNTGELFF. CDR3 sequence (DNA): TGTGCCAGCAGCAGAACAGGGGCCCTGAACACCGGGGAGCTGTTTTTT. The whole variable domain, filled in from reference TRBV2 and TRBJ2-2, reads EPEVTQTPSHQVTQMGQEVILRCVPISNHLYFYWYRQILGQKVEFLVSFYNNEISEKSEIFDDQFSVERPDGSNFTLKIRSTKLEDSAMYFCASSRTGALNTGELFFGEGSRLTVL.

This chain links TRBV6-5 with TRBJ2-3; 8 bases map to TRBD2. Unmatched junction bases numbered 9, after V lost 2 bases and J lost 5 bases. Per germline, CDR1 MNHEY and CDR2 SVGAGI. The CDR3 has 16 residues. CDR3 nucleotides: TGTGCCAGCAGTTACAATCCAGCGGGAGTAAGAGATACGCAGTATTTT. Translation: CASSYNPAGVRDTQYF.